The TCR beta chain under discussion was sequenced for a study of blood T cell repertoires in COVID-19. Study information: Acute and convalescent COVID-19 samples came from the United States, Italy and Spain. T cells, B-cell-depleted T cells, or PBMCs supplied cDNA or gDNA.

Trimming shortened V by 6 bases and J by 4 bases, and 7 bases separated the two germline ends. The CDR3 loop spans 12 amino acids. The age range of participants was 18 to 89 years, with residence in fewer than 25 US areas. Profiled with immunoSEQ multiplex PCR; TCRdb holds only in-frame clones, not every one. The data hold approximately 210,000 clones, with 65% to 85% observed a single time. The sample holds a few counts of this clone. The chain combines TRBV12-3 or TRBV12-4 with TRBJ2-1; D is uncertain. Sequencing used PBMCs or T cells enriched from blood (not recorded which). The clonotype originates from a man aged 25-45 years with acute COVID-19. The CDR3 region is CASRTNYNEQFF. The CDR3 DNA reads as TGTGCCAGCAGGACAAATTACAATGAGCAGTTCTTC.